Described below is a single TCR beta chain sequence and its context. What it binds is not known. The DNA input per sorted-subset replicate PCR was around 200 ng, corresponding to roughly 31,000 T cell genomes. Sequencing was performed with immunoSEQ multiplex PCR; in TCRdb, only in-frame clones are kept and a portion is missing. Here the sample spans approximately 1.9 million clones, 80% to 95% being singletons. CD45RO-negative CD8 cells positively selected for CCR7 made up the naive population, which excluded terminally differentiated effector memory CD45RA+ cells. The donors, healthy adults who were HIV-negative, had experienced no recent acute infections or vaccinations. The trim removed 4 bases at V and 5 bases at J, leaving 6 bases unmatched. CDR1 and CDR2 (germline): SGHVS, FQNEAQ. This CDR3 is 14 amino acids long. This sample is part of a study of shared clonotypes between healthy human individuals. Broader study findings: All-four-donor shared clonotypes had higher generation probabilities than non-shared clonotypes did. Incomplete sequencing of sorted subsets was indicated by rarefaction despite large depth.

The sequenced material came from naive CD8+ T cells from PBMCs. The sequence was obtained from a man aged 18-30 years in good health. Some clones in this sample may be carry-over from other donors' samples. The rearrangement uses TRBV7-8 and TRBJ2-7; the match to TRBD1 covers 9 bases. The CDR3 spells CASSYPGQGNEQYF. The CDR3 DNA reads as TGTGCCAGCAGCTACCCGGGACAGGGCAACGAGCAGTACTTC.